This T cell receptor (beta chain) derives from a study of cytomegalovirus exposure and HLA in healthy donors (dated by TCRdb to about 2017). Broadly, across the study: An earlier analysis of approximately 590 of the donors reported 250 to 350 Gb of sequence data and some 100 million unique TCR beta sequences from 150 million to 200 million T cells. A separate validation cohort of more than 100 different subjects was used in addition to the roughly 670-subject first cohort. The later analysis used no new phenotypic data to find candidate immune exposures, relying instead on TCR beta sequences and their occurrence across donors. Both class I and class II loci were covered by HLA typing, at four-digit resolution. A later genetic analysis took genome-wide SNP genotypes for about 55% of the 666 donors and used that subset as a discovery cohort. In an earlier analysis of roughly 580 of the donors, high-throughput TCR beta sequencing was used to judge whether each TCR beta V gene segment behaved as functional or pseudogenic. The aim of the study was to test whether cataloging public T cell receptors could identify signatures of past pathogen exposure. To predict cytomegalovirus infection status, the study combined high-throughput TCR immunosequencing, statistical association of individual TCRs with disease status, and machine learning. In a later analysis, previously published TCR beta repertoires from about 640 donors were re-analyzed and high-resolution HLA genotyping was added so that TCR occurrence patterns could be studied. Approximately 300 gigabases of sequencing data and tens of millions of unique TCR sequences made up an early release that covered nearly 650 HLA-typed donors. Of the approximately 400 genotyped donors, about 80% fell in the genetic ancestry cluster associated with self-reported Caucasian donors. Among about 400 genotyped donors of the cohort, an average of around 250,000 unique TCR beta nucleotide sequences was sequenced per donor, of which approximately 19% were non-productive. The number of donors typed differed by locus, with 629-630 for A, B, C, DRB1 and DQB1, more than 500 for DQA1, about 610 for DPA1, and some 440 for DPB1. Roughly 5 DR-DQ haplotypes were treated as single units for association and clustering because of strong linkage in the cohort. Donor age, sex, ethnicity and CMV serostatus were collected together with the repertoire data. Using immunosequencing, the study profiled T cell repertoires from roughly 650 subjects and related those repertoires to cytomegalovirus serostatus. Every repertoire in the discovery cohort had been generated on one and the same sequencing platform. Beyond this particular receptor, the publication reports: According to a later genetic analysis, donors in an Asian-associated ancestry cluster had fewer N-insertions in productive TCRs than the roughly 660-donor mean. Because the 87-base-pair reads could not distinguish some IMGT-functional V segments, including TRBV6-2 and TRBV6-3, those segments were excluded. The classifier was reported to diagnose cytomegalovirus status with high specificity and sensitivity in both the original and validation cohorts. Most CMV-associated TCR beta chains appeared to be HLA-restricted in a later analysis, and the HLA associations seemed to be driven largely by CMV exposure. A few of the identified cytomegalovirus-associated TCR beta chains were confirmed in vitro to be specific for cytomegalovirus antigens. When HLA alleles, especially DR and DQ, strongly co-occurred, attributing TCR associations to individual alleles was difficult. HLA typing was unavailable for some donors at each locus, so association tests used only the typed subset. V-gene and J-gene trimming of TCR beta chains was associated with a missense DCLRE1C variant in a later genetic analysis, and the association was replicated in an independent cohort. An earlier analysis of approximately 590 of the donors showed that most TCR beta V segments appeared in productive rearrangements either about 90% or about 30% of the time, which broadly matched IMGT annotations. Compared with equally common non-associated chains, HLA-associated TCR beta chains in a later analysis were more clonally expanded and had lower generation probabilities. At a false discovery rate of 0.05, a later analysis linked roughly 17,000 TCR beta sequences to specific HLA alleles. Some 15 rarely observed V segments, including chromosome 9 orphons, were excluded from the earlier analysis of almost 600 of the donors because counts were too low. Only TCR beta chains were sequenced in this cohort, and the absence of alpha or paired-chain data limited detectable features. In a later analysis, several top co-occurrence clusters were reported to appear linked to parvovirus B19, influenza, CMV and Epstein-Barr virus. Linkage disequilibrium might explain the correlated functional status among segregating V segments, but an unknown experimental factor could not be excluded. Most TCR sequences were seen in very few donors, while some public TCRs were found in many individuals. A further reported finding was that TCR beta sequences accurately predicted the HLA-A and HLA-B alleles for most subjects in the first cohort. In a later analysis, TCR association rates were found to vary across HLA loci, with the most associated TCRs seen for DRB1 alleles and the fewest for HLA-C alleles. For the cohort, immune exposure information was limited to CMV serostatus. The authors suggested that the approach could potentially be generalized to other disease states and immunological phenotypes. The sequencing pipeline was judged likely to have produced a cluster of highly shared sequence variants as a technical artifact. The study gave a list of about 160 TCR beta chains associated with cytomegalovirus. Roughly uniform sequencing depth across donors was assumed in presence/absence analyses, although this assumption may not hold.

As for this clone: Its target antigen remains unknown. No much larger clone is present one base from it, and per-base qualities are unavailable.

The CDR3 runs 15 amino acids, cysteine and phenylalanine included. Only CDR3 DNA remains: 45 bases, in frame from the first base. The germline ends are 16 bases apart after V is trimmed by 3 bases and J by 4 bases. CDR1 and CDR2 (SGHRS, YFSETQ) derive from the germline V gene. Libraries were built with the immunoSEQ multiplex PCR assay. For the multiplex PCR, a mixture combining 60 forward primers for TCR Vbeta segments and 13 reverse primers for TCR Jbeta segments was used. Amplification of the CDR3 region of rearranged TCR beta genes was performed with a multiplex PCR assay on genomic DNA. The amplified TCR beta libraries were sequenced on the Illumina HiSeq System as 87-base-pair reads. The original pipeline was this. A later analysis tallied 75 million to 85 million unique TCR beta chains across the 666 repertoires, and approximately 12 million of those chains were shared by two or more donors. Raw reads were error-corrected and collapsed into unique sequences by a nearest-neighbor algorithm in which closely related sequences were merged to remove PCR and sequencing errors. Alignment of CDR3 sequences to IMGT reference sequences was used to assign V, D and J gene segments. For a sequence to be retained, a match of at least six nucleotides was required to both a V gene segment and a J gene segment. A rearrangement counted as productive if the CDR3 had no stop codons and remained in frame with V and J, and every other rearrangement counted as non-productive. CDR3 was defined according to IMGT convention as the region running from the second conserved V-encoded cysteine to the conserved J-encoded phenylalanine. Sequences without an unambiguous match to a single V gene segment were excluded from the earlier analysis of about 600 of the donors. In an earlier analysis of 500 to 750 of the donors, V segments were called functional above 56.7% productive rearrangements and were called segregating when the between-donor standard deviation exceeded 5%. A statistical classification framework was developed to diagnose cytomegalovirus status using the catalog of TCR beta chain sequences. In a later analysis, TCR nucleotide sequences were compared against IMGT/GENE-DB human TR gene sequences so that V and J genes could be assigned. Using the TCRdist pipeline, a later analysis assigned CDR3 sequences along with most-parsimonious VDJ recombination scenarios. In a later analysis, each TCR beta chain was defined by its CDR3 amino acid sequence together with its V-gene family, and reads without a unique V-gene family were excluded. To address suspected cross-contamination and a sequencing artifact, a later analysis removed several hundred highly shared, low-generation-probability nucleotide sequences. For each public chain, a later analysis derived a clonal expansion index from normalized ranks of inferred template counts within each repertoire. Generation probabilities in a later analysis came from a VDJ recombination model fitted to out-of-frame rearrangements, and those results were checked against IGoR. In a later analysis, hypergeometric tests were used to score TCR-TCR, TCR-HLA and TCR-CMV co-occurrence, with a repertoire-size bias correction applied to TCR pairs. In a later analysis, false discovery rates were estimated by permuting HLA or CMV assignments 20 times. In a later analysis, co-occurring TCRs were grouped with DBSCAN, and TCRdist sequence similarity was added when clustering was performed within HLA-allele-positive subsets. For co-occurrence clustering, repertoires with fewer than 30,000 or more than 120,000 public chains were excluded, along with four to six repertoires with anomalous nucleotide sharing. TCRdb took over this immuneACCESS table, retaining in-frame rearrangements with V and J assigned. Such tables are incomplete; in checked studies, under half of the missing clones stem from an unresolved V gene, and the remainder is unexplained. V, J and clone size were drawn from that table, and D and trimming were deduced from the DNA. A total of some 190,000 clones appear in this sample, about 84% of them only once. Jointly, the top ten make up around 14% of the sample.

In total, 600 or so healthy bone marrow donors made up the cohort. At the time of sampling, every cohort member was nominally healthy, though immune exposures that went unrecorded were likely present. The donor was CMV seropositive and was included in the group of 250 to 350 seropositive cohort members. Every donor gave a peripheral blood sample, and the peripheral blood mononuclear cells from that sample were used for TCR beta sequencing. The Qiagen DNeasy Blood Extraction Kit was used to extract genomic DNA from the blood cell samples. The receptor's source is a woman aged 25-40 years in good health and CMV-seropositive. The rearranged segments are TRBV5-1 and TRBJ2-5; the D gene is possibly TRBD1, with 5 bases matching. The specimen was PBMCs. For the CDR3, the sequence is CASSSLLDQGETQYF. The nucleotide sequence is TGCGCCAGCAGCTCCCTTCTTGACCAGGGAGAGACCCAGTACTTC.